This T cell receptor beta chain appears in the sequencing data of a study of T cell clonotyping in hematopoietic cell transplantation. Study in general: Cytoreduction preceded collection of pretransplant recipient samples.

Sequencing was performed with immunoSEQ multiplex PCR; in TCRdb, only in-frame clones are kept and a portion is missing. Of 45,000 or so clones listed, around 83% are singletons. The time point here: recipient sample about 28 days before transplant, after cytoreduction. Blood collection times were about day -28 and days 30, 100, 180 posttransplant. General observations from the study: Recipient TCR diversity dropped after transplant; expanded clonotypes rose from day 30 to 180.

Germline loops: CDR1 LNHDA, CDR2 SQIVND (reference sequence). The CDR3 contains 15 residues. Trimming took 5 bases from V and 4 from J, leaving 17 bases between them. A remark on this clone: Antigen unknown.

The TCR originated in a man in his 60s with myelodysplastic syndrome. Some clones in this sample may be carry-over from other donors' samples. The rearrangement links TRBV19 to TRBJ1-2, with D possibly being TRBD1 (6 bases). The sequencing used peripheral blood mononuclear cells, collected before stem cell transplant. The CDR3 DNA sequence: TGTGCCAGTAGTCCTCCTTCCGGGACAACCTATGGCTACACCTTC. Encoded protein: CASSPPSGTTYGYTF.